This TCR beta chain comes out of a study of T cell responses to AZD1222 COVID-19 vaccine. Overall study context: Researchers grouped second doses given at about 4 or about 12 weeks into one pool. General study points: Clonal diversity may have been underestimated in mostly white British donors. Among those given AZD1222, only five or six were seropositive at baseline.

A remark on this clone: Its antigen is undetermined.

The CDR3 sequence is 13 residues long. V was cut by 4 bases and J by 4 bases, with 14 bases left in between. Germline V gene sequence: CDR1 GTSNPN, CDR2 SVGIG (reference sequence). Sequenced by immunoSEQ multiplex PCR; TCRdb stores in-frame clones only, minus some. The table has 93,000 or so clones, about nine tenths seen once. The receptor comes from an adult in good health. The material sequenced was peripheral blood, taken on day 0 of AZD1222 vaccination. The chain recombines TRBV30 with TRBJ2-7, with a tentative D call TRBD1 (6 bases). The CDR3 reads CAWNRDRGYEQYF. CDR3 in DNA: TGTGCCTGGAACAGGGATCGTGGGTACGAGCAGTACTTC.